The 22 T cell receptor beta chains in this list originate from one sample, sequenced in a study of cytomegalovirus exposure and HLA in healthy donors. The PCR used 60 Vbeta and 13 Jbeta primers. Sequencing was performed with immunoSEQ multiplex PCR; in TCRdb, only in-frame clones are kept and a portion is missing. The sample records approximately 170,000 clones, around four fifths being singletons. Source material: PBMCs. The receptors were gathered from a boy aged 2-15 years in good health and CMV-seronegative.

J is TRBJ1-2 and V is TRBV5-6, with TRBD1 identical over 7 bases. This CDR3 region has 14 residues. With V trimmed by 1 base and J by 4 bases, 4 bases remained unmatched. Per germline, CDR1 SGHDT and CDR2 YYEEEE. The chain's CDR3 is CASSLKGAVYGYTF. The CDR3 DNA is TGTGCCAGCAGCTTGAAGGGGGCGGTCTATGGCTACACCTTC.

The rearrangement uses TRBV7-9 and TRBJ2-1, with 12 nucleotides matching TRBD2. The length of the CDR3 is 17 residues. V shed 1 base, J shed 6 bases, and the junction held 7 bases outside the gene matches. From germline, CDR1 is SEHNR and CDR2 FQNEAQ (reference sequence). CDR3 DNA sequence: TGTGCCAGCAGCTTAGACCCTAGCGGGAGGGCCGGCAATGAGCAGTTCTTC. Its protein is CASSLDPSGRAGNEQFF.

The chain employs TRBV7-9 and TRBJ1-1; 9 bases are shared with TRBD1. The germline V gene has CDR1 SEHNR and CDR2 FQNEAQ (reference sequence). J lost 1 base, V lost 6 bases, and 9 bases had no gene match. CDR3 size: 16 residues. CDR3 protein: CASSTGGAGTNTEAFF. Here the CDR3 DNA reads TGTGCCAGCAGTACAGGGGGCGCGGGAACGAACACTGAAGCTTTCTTT. Looking up the rest from reference TRBV7-9 and TRBJ1-1 gives the full variable domain: DTGVSQNPRHKITKRGQNVTFRCDPISEHNRLYWYRQTLGQGPEFLTYFQNEAQLEKSRLLSDRFSAERPKGSFSTLEIQRTEQGDSAMYLCASSTGGAGTNTEAFFGQGTRLTVV.

This clone was seen only once. The chain couples TRBV18 to TRBJ2-7; D may be TRBD1 (5 bases). Germline loops: CDR1 KGHSH, CDR2 LQKENI. This CDR3 spans 14 amino acids. V was clipped by 2 bases and J by 2 bases, with 10 bases between them. The CDR3 DNA sequence: TGTGCCAGCTCACCAGGACAAGTCCCCTACGAGCAGTACTTC. This translates into CASSPGQVPYEQYF.

This clone was found a few times. V usage is TRBV7-5 and J usage is TRBJ2-7; the table's TRBD2 call for D was not verified on the DNA. TRBV7-5 is marked as a pseudogene. The CDR3 loop spans 14 amino acids. The CDR3 DNA follows: TGTGCCAGAAGCTTTCTAGCGGGGAAGGGCGAGCAGTACGTC. Translation gives CARSFLAGKGEQYV.

The V and J genes are TRBV4-3 and TRBJ1-4; D ambiguous. Trimming took 3 bases from V and 0 from J, leaving 8 bases between them. CDR3 size: 15 residues. Germline V gene lookup returns CDR1 LGHNA and CDR2 YSLEER. The CDR3 region has the DNA TGCGCCAGCAGCCAGCGAGCCGCAACTAATGAAAAACTGTTTTTT. Its translation: CASSQRAATNEKLFF.

The chain combines TRBV5-1 with TRBJ2-5, with TRBD2 identical over 7 bases. This CDR3 region has 13 residues. CDR1 and CDR2 (germline): SGHRS, YFSETQ. Trimming at V came to 4 bases and at J to 1 base, leaving 1 base not matched to a gene. The CDR3 sequence: CASSREVQETQYF. The CDR3 DNA reads as TGCGCCAGCAGCCGGGAGGTCCAAGAGACCCAGTACTTC.

The chain employs TRBV28 and TRBJ1-5; D call uncertain. Germline CDR1 reads MDHEN; CDR2 reads SYDVKM. The CDR3 sequence is 13 residues long. Trimming removed 5 bases at V and 8 bases at J, with 13 bases between. CDR3 DNA: TGTGCCAGCAGTCCGGGGATTGGGAAGCCCCAGCATTTT. This translates into CASSPGIGKPQHF.

This clone was counted only a few times. The chain uses TRBV5-1 and TRBJ2-7, with 15 positions matching TRBD2. The germline V gene has CDR1 SGHRS and CDR2 YFSETQ. The CDR3 length is 16 residues. V shed 4 bases and J 4 bases; nucleotides not matched to a gene: 6. CDR3 nucleotide sequence: TGCGCCAGCAGCGCCGGACTAGCGGGAGGGGGGTACGAGCAGTACTTC. Translated: CASSAGLAGGGYEQYF. The full variable domain, completed using reference TRBV5-1 and TRBJ2-7, is KAGVTQTPRYLIKTRGQQVTLSCSPISGHRSVSWYQQTPGQGLQFLFEYFSETQRNKGNFPGRFSGRQFSNSRSEMNVSTLELGDSALYLCASSAGLAGGGYEQYFGPGTRLTVT.

The gene calls are TRBV27 and TRBJ2-7, with TRBD2 matching 9 bases. Germline assignment: CDR1 MNHEY and CDR2 SMNVEV (reference sequence). CDR3 length equals 14 residues. The V and J ends lost 5 bases and 5 bases, in that order; junction bases with no gene match: 7. This chain's CDR3 is CASSKLAGIHEQYF. In nucleotides, the CDR3 is TGTGCCAGCAGTAAACTAGCGGGTATCCACGAGCAGTACTTC.

The chain is built from TRBV11-2 and TRBJ1-1, with 8 bases matching TRBD1. Per the germline V gene, CDR1 is SGHAT and CDR2 is FQNNGV. The CDR3 totals 14 residues. The V gene end was trimmed by 3 bases and the J gene end by 4 bases; junction bases not matched to a gene: 4. The chain's CDR3 is CASSFSTGGTEAFF. Written as DNA, the CDR3 is TGTGCCAGCAGCTTTAGTACAGGGGGCACTGAAGCTTTCTTT. Drawing the rest from reference TRBV11-2 and TRBJ1-1, the complete variable domain is EAGVAQSPRYKIIEKRQSVAFWCNPISGHATLYWYQQILGQGPKLLIQFQNNGVVDDSQLPKDRFSAERLKGVDSTLKIQPAKLEDSAVYLCASSFSTGGTEAFFGQGTRLTVV.

Only a few counts were recorded for this clone. V is TRBV15 and J is TRBJ1-1, with no clear D. In germline, CDR1 is LNHNV, CDR2 YYDKDF (reference sequence). Trimming took 2 bases from V and 3 from J, leaving 7 bases between them. The CDR3 covers 13 residues. The DNA for the CDR3 is TGTGCCACCAGCAGACCCCAGGACACTGAAGCTTTCTTT. Protein product: CATSRPQDTEAFF.

The gene calls are TRBV7-9 and TRBJ2-5; 7 bases align to TRBD2. The V and J ends lost 4 bases and 4 bases, in that order; junction bases with no gene match: 12. Germline-derived CDR1 and CDR2 are SEHNR and FQNEAQ (reference sequence). The CDR3 totals 16 residues. CDR3 coding DNA: TGTGCCAGCAGCTCACTCAGCGGGATGTTTCCAGAGACCCAGTACTTC. Amino acid sequence: CASSSLSGMFPETQYF.

The chain has TRBV9 and TRBJ2-1; 9 positions match TRBD2. The V segment lost 5 bases and the J segment 7 bases; nucleotides outside the gene matches: 13. CDR3 length: 16 residues. Per germline, CDR1 SGDLS and CDR2 YYNGEE. The CDR3 loop reads CASSSGSVSIINEQFF. CDR3 nucleotide sequence: TGTGCCAGCAGTAGCGGGAGTGTTAGCATTATTAATGAGCAGTTCTTC.

This chain connects TRBV7-6 to TRBJ1-6; no reliable D call. The CDR3 has 17 residues. Germline V lookup: CDR1 SGHVS, CDR2 FNYEAQ. V shed 1 base and J shed 6 bases, with 16 bases lying between them. In DNA, the CDR3 is TGTGCCAGCAGCTTAGTTCGATCGGGAATTCCTAATTCACCCCTCCACTTT. Translated, it gives CASSLVRSGIPNSPLHF.

This chain uses TRBV5-1 with TRBJ1-1; a weak D match, TRBD1 (5 bases). Germline V CDR1 and CDR2: SGHRS, YFSETQ. The ends were cut back, 6 bases at V and 5 bases at J, with 11 bases in the middle. This CDR3 spans 12 amino acids. The CDR3 nucleotides read TGCGCCAGCACCTATGGGGGGACTGAAGCTTTCTTT. Translating it yields CASTYGGTEAFF. Based on the CDR3 plus reference TRBV5-1 and TRBJ1-1, the full variable domain is KAGVTQTPRYLIKTRGQQVTLSCSPISGHRSVSWYQQTPGQGLQFLFEYFSETQRNKGNFPGRFSGRQFSNSRSEMNVSTLELGDSALYLCASTYGGTEAFFGQGTRLTVV.

The rearrangement links TRBV5-1 to TRBJ1-2; 10 positions match TRBD1. The germline V gene has CDR1 SGHRS and CDR2 YFSETQ. J lost 7 bases, V lost 0 bases, and 6 bases had no gene match. This CDR3 is 15 amino acids long. The CDR3 DNA reads TGCGCCAGCAGCTTGGGGCCCCGGGACAGGGGTGGCTACACCTTC. Residues: CASSLGPRDRGGYTF.

The chain couples TRBV10-3 to TRBJ1-6, with TRBD1 as a possible D gene (5 bases). Trimming pared 2 bases from V and 0 bases from J, leaving 11 bases between. The germline V gene has CDR1 ENHRY and CDR2 SYGVKD. The CDR3 is 17 amino acids. The CDR3 nucleotides are TGTGCCATCAGTGAGGGAGGGGAGAGCTCCTATAATTCACCCCTCCACTTT. Encoded protein: CAISEGGESSYNSPLHF.

This chain's CDR3 is CASSTVEGTEAFF. The CDR3, as DNA: TGTGCCAGCAGTACCGTAGAGGGCACTGAAGCTTTCTTT. The gene calls are TRBV6-5 and TRBJ1-1; D is ambiguous. The CDR3 is 13 amino acids. Deletions cut 5 bases from V and 4 bases from J, with 11 bases between. Germline V lookup: CDR1 MNHEY, CDR2 SVGAGI.

The V call is TRBV11-2, the J call TRBJ2-1; 16 bases line up with TRBD2. This CDR3 comprises 19 residues. Germline trimming cut 2 bases from V and 2 bases from J; bases unmatched to any gene: 6. Germline V gene sequence: CDR1 SGHAT, CDR2 FQNNGV. Here the CDR3 DNA reads TGTGCCAGCAGCTTAAGGTTCGGGACTAGCGGGAGGGCCTACAATGAGCAGTTCTTC. Residues: CASSLRFGTSGRAYNEQFF.

This sequence joins TRBV5-1 and TRBJ2-5; TRBD1 aligns across 11 bases. From germline, CDR1 is SGHRS and CDR2 YFSETQ. This CDR3 is 13 amino acids long. Losses at the gene ends were 7 bases for V and 3 bases for J; bases not matched to a gene: 2. Here the CDR3 DNA reads TGCGCCAGCTCGGGACAGGGGGAAGAGACCCAGTACTTC. This codes for CASSGQGEETQYF.

The gene calls are TRBV29-1 and TRBJ1-2; the match to TRBD1 covers 10 bases. There are 12 residues in the CDR3. V was clipped by 6 bases and J by 6 bases; unmatched bases: 4. The germline CDR1 and CDR2 sequences are SQVTM and ANQGSEA. CDR3: CSVRDRGNGYTF. The CDR3 DNA reads TGCAGCGTCAGGGACAGGGGTAATGGCTACACCTTC.